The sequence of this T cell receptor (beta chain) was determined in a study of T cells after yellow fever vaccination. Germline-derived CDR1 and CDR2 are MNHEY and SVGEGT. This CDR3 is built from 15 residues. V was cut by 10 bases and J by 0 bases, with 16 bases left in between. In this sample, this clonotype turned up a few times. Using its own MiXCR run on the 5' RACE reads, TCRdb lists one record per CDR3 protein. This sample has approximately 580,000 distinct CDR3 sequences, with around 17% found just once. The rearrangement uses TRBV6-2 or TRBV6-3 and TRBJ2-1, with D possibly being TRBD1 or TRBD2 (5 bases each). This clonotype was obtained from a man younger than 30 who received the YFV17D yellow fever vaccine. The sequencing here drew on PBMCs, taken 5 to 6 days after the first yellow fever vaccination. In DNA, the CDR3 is TGTGCCACCTGGGGACGGAAGAGCTCCTACAATGAGCAGTTCTTC. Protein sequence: CATWGRKSSYNEQFF.